A single sample is the source of the 29 T cell receptor beta chains below, sequenced in a study of post-analysis software for immune sequencing data. General study points: The study found TRBV5-6, TRBV5-1 and TRBV20-1 among about five TRBV segments more frequent in patients than controls.

Presence of unique molecular identifiers characterized the TCR beta cDNA libraries. Via MiXCR, TCRdb re-called the PCR reads, giving one row per CDR3 protein. This repertoire shows about 820,000 distinct CDR3 sequences, around 50% found once; its top ten account for approximately 4.4%. Their recognized antigens are unknown. Sequencing was done on a sample of blood. Receptors originate from a girl between 10 and 17 years old with multiple sclerosis.

The gene calls are TRBV7-2 and TRBJ2-7; D is uncertain. The CDR3 loop spans 14 amino acids. The V end lost 3 bases, the J end lost 2 bases, and 11 bases lay between the germline ends. The germline V gene has CDR1 SGHTA and CDR2 FQGNSA. CDR3 bases: TGTGCCAGCAGCTTGGCCTGGGCCACCTACGAGCAGTACTTC. Its translation: CASSLAWATYEQYF. Full variable domain (missing parts from reference TRBV7-2 and TRBJ2-7): GAGVSQSPSNKVTEKGKDVELRCDPISGHTALYWYRQSLGQGLEFLIYFQGNSAPDKSGLPSDRFSAERTGGSVSTLTIQRTQQEDSAVYLCASSLAWATYEQYFGPGTRLTVT.

The chain employs TRBV10-3 and TRBJ2-5, with D possibly being TRBD2 (6 bases). Germline V lookup: CDR1 ENHRY, CDR2 SYGVKD. This CDR3 has 15 residues. V was cut by 0 bases and J by 2 bases, with 10 bases left in between. CDR3 DNA: TGTGCCATCAGTGAGTCGGTGGGGGGACAAGAGACCCAGTACTTC. Translated, it gives CAISESVGGQETQYF.

The genes are TRBV21-1 and TRBJ2-1; the table's D call, TRBD2, has no DNA check behind it. TRBV21-1 is a known pseudogene. The CDR3 extends over 15 amino acids. CDR3 amino acids: CANSSGLADVNEQFF. Written as DNA, the CDR3 is TGTGCCAACTCCTCTGGACTAGCGGACGTCAATGAGCAGTTCTTC.

The chain carries TRBV15 and TRBJ2-4; D remains unclear. The CDR3 covers 13 residues. Germline V lookup: CDR1 LNHNV, CDR2 YYDKDF (reference sequence). V lost 3 bases to trimming and J lost 2 bases, with 5 bases between them. This chain's CDR3 is CATSRGTKNIQYF. CDR3 nucleotide sequence: TGTGCCACCAGCAGGGGTACCAAAAACATTCAGTACTTC.

The genes are TRBV6-6 and TRBJ2-5, with TRBD1 matching over 11 bases. The tail of the sequence fits TRBJ2-7 better, so the J call may be wrong. In germline, CDR1 is MNHNY, CDR2 SVGAGI (reference sequence). The CDR3 runs to 14 residues. CDR3 DNA: TGTGCCAGCAGCGGGACAGGGGGACCCTACGAGCAGTACTTC. Protein product: CASSGTGGPYEQYF.

This chain links TRBV6-1 with TRBJ1-5; the D is unclear. CDR3 length: 14 amino acids. The germline V and J ends were trimmed by 1 base and 3 bases, with 7 bases remaining between them. The V gene's germline CDR1 is MNHNS and CDR2 SASEGT. The CDR3 region is CASSEGQLNQPQHF. CDR3 DNA: TGTGCCAGCAGTGAAGGTCAGCTCAATCAGCCCCAGCATTTT.

The chain uses TRBV4-2 and TRBJ1-1; TRBD1 aligns across 7 bases. Germline-derived CDR1 and CDR2 are LGHNA and YNFKEQ. The CDR3 spans 12 residues. V lost 9 bases and J lost 2; bases outside the gene matches: 3. The CDR3 protein is CASQGDNTEAFF. In nucleotides, the CDR3 is TGTGCCAGTCAGGGGGACAACACTGAAGCTTTCTTT.

The V and J genes are TRBV3-1 and TRBJ2-4; TRBD1 or TRBD2 may be the D gene (5 bases each). V was pared by 1 base and J by 13 bases, with 17 bases between. This CDR3 region has 14 residues. Germline CDR1 reads LGHDT; CDR2 reads YNNKEL (reference sequence). This CDR3 is CASSQAGPWFEQYF. The CDR3 nucleotides are TGTGCCAGCAGCCAAGCGGGACCGTGGTTTGAGCAGTACTTC.

V and J are TRBV5-6 and TRBJ2-4; 7 bases fit TRBD1. The DNA end is a closer match to TRBJ2-5, so the J assignment may be wrong. The CDR3 contains 15 residues. The V gene's germline CDR1 is SGHDT and CDR2 YYEEEE. The CDR3 spells CASSRQGPSGETQYF. CDR3 bases: TGTGCCAGCAGCCGACAGGGCCCCTCGGGAGAGACCCAGTACTTC.

This chain links TRBV20-1 with TRBJ1-5; D remains unclear. The germline V and J ends were trimmed by 3 bases and 7 bases, with 16 bases remaining between them. This CDR3 spans 14 amino acids. Per germline, CDR1 DFQATT and CDR2 SNEGSKA (reference sequence). Here the CDR3 reads CSASPTVWRQPQHF. CDR3 coding DNA: TGCAGTGCTAGCCCAACGGTGTGGAGGCAGCCCCAGCATTTT.

As regards this clonotype: A much bigger clone sits one base away, suggesting this may be a read error. The chain couples TRBV29-1 to TRBJ2-5; D unresolved. Germline lookup yields CDR1 SQVTM and CDR2 ANQGSEA. The CDR3 spans 14 residues. CDR3 sequence: CGVASAGFQETQYF. As DNA, the CDR3 is TGCGGCGTCGCGAGTGCCGGGTTTCAAGAGACCCAGTACTTC. The variable domain in full, with the rest retrieved from reference TRBV29-1 and TRBJ2-5, is SAVISQKPSRDICQRGTSLTIQCQVDSQVTMMFWYRQQPGQSLTLIATANQGSEATYESGFVIDKFPISRPNLTFSTLTVSNMSPEDSSIYLCGVASAGFQETQYFGPGTRLLVL.

J is TRBJ2-5 and V is TRBV9, with TRBD1 as a possible D gene (6 bases). The CDR3 length is 14 residues. The germline V gene encodes CDR1 SGDLS and CDR2 YYNGEE. The ends were cut back, 3 bases at V and 0 bases at J, with 9 bases in the middle. The CDR3, as DNA: TGTGCCAGCAGCGGCCGGACAGACCAAGAGACCCAGTACTTC. Encoded protein: CASSGRTDQETQYF. The whole variable domain, remainder taken from reference TRBV9 and TRBJ2-5, is DSGVTQTPKHLITATGQRVTLRCSPRSGDLSVYWYQQSLDQGLQFLIQYYNGEERAKGNILERFSAQQFPDLHSELNLSSLELGDSALYFCASSGRTDQETQYFGPGTRLLVL.

The chain recombines TRBV7-9 with TRBJ2-3; D is undetermined. The V gene's germline CDR1 is SEHNR and CDR2 FQNEAQ (reference sequence). The germline V and J ends were trimmed by 6 bases and 5 bases, with 15 bases remaining between them. The CDR3 loop spans 14 amino acids. The DNA for the CDR3 is TGTGCCAGCAGGCCAGGTTTAATGGTAGATACGCAGTATTTT. This encodes CASRPGLMVDTQYF. Filled out from reference TRBV7-9 and TRBJ2-3, the complete variable domain reads DTGVSQNPRHKITKRGQNVTFRCDPISEHNRLYWYRQTLGQGPEFLTYFQNEAQLEKSRLLSDRFSAERPKGSFSTLEIQRTEQGDSAMYLCASRPGLMVDTQYFGPGTRLTVL.

This clonotype was found once. This chain connects TRBV10-3 to TRBJ2-3; a possible D gene is TRBD2 (6 bases). Trimming removed 4 bases at V and 3 bases at J, with 11 bases between. From germline, CDR1 is ENHRY and CDR2 SYGVKD. The CDR3 is 14 amino acids. CDR3 bases: TGTGCCATCAGTGGCGGGACGGCGACAGATACGCAGTATTTT. Residues: CAISGGTATDTQYF.

This clonotype occurred once. The V call is TRBV7-9, the J call TRBJ1-1, with TRBD1 matching 9 bases. The CDR3 spans 14 residues. Trimming at V came to 5 bases and at J to 4 bases, leaving 5 bases not matched to a gene. Per the germline V gene, CDR1 is SEHNR and CDR2 is FQNEAQ (reference sequence). This CDR3 is CASSKGTGSTEAFF. The CDR3 DNA sequence: TGTGCCAGCAGCAAAGGGACAGGGAGCACTGAAGCTTTCTTT.

This clonotype was seen once. The chain links TRBV5-1 to TRBJ2-7; no reliable D call. V dropped 2 bases and J dropped 1 base, with 13 bases sitting between them. The CDR3 spans 15 residues. Germline V gene lookup returns CDR1 SGHRS and CDR2 YFSETQ. The CDR3 reads CASSFLWAGSYEQYF. DNA of the CDR3: TGCGCCAGCAGCTTCCTGTGGGCCGGATCCTACGAGCAGTACTTC. The full variable domain, with the rest looked up from reference TRBV5-1 and TRBJ2-7, is KAGVTQTPRYLIKTRGQQVTLSCSPISGHRSVSWYQQTPGQGLQFLFEYFSETQRNKGNFPGRFSGRQFSNSRSEMNVSTLELGDSALYLCASSFLWAGSYEQYFGPGTRLTVT.

The J gene is TRBJ1-1, the V gene TRBV6-6; no definite D call. Trimming shortened V by 6 bases and J by 4 bases, and 12 bases separated the two germline ends. The germline V gene has CDR1 MNHNY and CDR2 SVGAGI (reference sequence). This CDR3 comprises 13 residues. In DNA, the CDR3 is TGTGCCAGCAGCGGACCCGAGGGCACTGAAGCTTTCTTT. Protein sequence: CASSGPEGTEAFF.

Here the CDR3 reads CATQLTSGGYEQYF. The DNA for the CDR3 is TGTGCCACACAACTGACTAGCGGGGGCTACGAGCAGTACTTC. V gene TRBV6-5 combines with J gene TRBJ2-7; 12 nucleotides line up with TRBD2. This CDR3 contains 14 residues. CDR1 and CDR2 (germline): MNHEY, SVGAGI. The V segment lost 10 bases and the J segment 3 bases; nucleotides outside the gene matches: 7.

The chain couples TRBV15 to TRBJ2-3; D could derive from TRBD1 or TRBD2 (5 bases each). This CDR3 spans 13 amino acids. With 1 base removed from V and 8 bases from J, the gap between germline ends came to 10 bases. CDR1 and CDR2 from the germline V gene are LNHNV and YYDKDF (reference sequence). The CDR3 coding sequence is TGTGCCACCAGCAGAGTAGGGACCCGTACGCAGTATTTT. Protein sequence: CATSRVGTRTQYF.

The table lists this clonotype with a few counts. The chain is built from TRBV29-1 and TRBJ2-1, with 11 bases fitting TRBD2. CDR1 is SQVTM, CDR2 ANQGSEA, per germline. This CDR3 comprises 17 residues. Trimming took 4 bases from V and 1 from J; bases not matched to a gene: 9. The CDR3 nucleotides are TGCAGCGTTGTCGGTAGCGGGAGGGCGGTGTCCTACAATGAGCAGTTCTTC. This translates into CSVVGSGRAVSYNEQFF.

This rearrangement joins TRBV19 to TRBJ2-6; D possibly uses TRBD1 or TRBD2 (5 bases each). The germline CDR1 and CDR2 sequences are LNHDA and SQIVND (reference sequence). The CDR3 covers 19 residues. The ends were cut back, 4 bases at V and 0 bases at J, with 19 bases in the middle. CDR3 DNA sequence: TGTGCCAGTAGTACCACCGGGACCCCATACAGCTCTGGGGCCAACGTCCTGACTTTC. Protein product: CASSTTGTPYSSGANVLTF.

V gene TRBV29-1 combines with J gene TRBJ2-5; 7 bases are shared with TRBD1. V gave up 6 bases and J gave up 5 bases; unmatched junction bases: 6. The germline CDR1 and CDR2 sequences are SQVTM and ANQGSEA. The CDR3 consists of 12 residues. CDR3 amino acids: CSVETGYETQYF. DNA of the CDR3: TGCAGCGTGGAGACAGGGTACGAGACCCAGTACTTC. The full variable domain, in which reference TRBV29-1 and TRBJ2-5 provide the parts outside the CDR3, is SAVISQKPSRDICQRGTSLTIQCQVDSQVTMMFWYRQQPGQSLTLIATANQGSEATYESGFVIDKFPISRPNLTFSTLTVSNMSPEDSSIYLCSVETGYETQYFGPGTRLLVL.

V is TRBV3-1 and J is TRBJ2-3; possibly TRBD1 or TRBD2 for D (5 bases each). The CDR3 is 14 amino acids. Trimming pared 4 bases from V and 1 base from J, leaving 9 bases between. The germline CDR1 and CDR2 sequences are LGHDT and YNNKEL (reference sequence). The DNA for the CDR3 is TGTGCCAGCAGCCCCGGGACGGGCACAGATACGCAGTATTTT. Translation: CASSPGTGTDTQYF.

This rearrangement joins TRBV6-6 to TRBJ2-1, with 12 bases identical to TRBD2. Germline CDR1 reads MNHNY; CDR2 reads SVGAGI (reference sequence). The CDR3 is 15 residues long. The junction had 2 bases not matched to a gene; V was cut back by 2 bases and J by 6 bases. The CDR3 loop is CASSYRTSGANEQFF. The CDR3 DNA sequence: TGTGCCAGCAGTTACCGGACTAGCGGGGCCAATGAGCAGTTCTTC.

This rearrangement joins TRBV7-6 to TRBJ2-5; D not resolved. This CDR3 has 15 residues. The V gene lost 1 base and the J gene lost 5 bases, with 14 bases spanning the gap. In germline, CDR1 is SGHVS, CDR2 FNYEAQ. CDR3: CASSLGGAKLETQYF. In DNA, the CDR3 is TGTGCCAGCAGCTTAGGAGGAGCAAAGCTGGAGACCCAGTACTTC. Together with reference TRBV7-6 and TRBJ2-5, the CDR3 gives the full variable domain: GAGVSQSPRYKVTKRGQDVALRCDPISGHVSLYWYRQALGQGPEFLTYFNYEAQQDKSGLPNDRFSAERPEGSISTLTIQRTEQRDSAMYRCASSLGGAKLETQYFGPGTRLLVL.

This clonotype has just one count. V usage is TRBV10-3 and J usage is TRBJ2-3, with 7 bases identical to TRBD1. The V gene end was trimmed by 6 bases and the J gene end by 7 bases; junction bases not matched to a gene: 10. The CDR3 contains 14 residues. From germline, CDR1 is ENHRY and CDR2 SYGVKD. The CDR3 protein is CAISPDRPTNTQYF. CDR3 DNA: TGTGCCATCAGCCCGGACAGGCCAACTAATACGCAGTATTTT.

Comment on this clonotype: The junction differs from germline at one of its ends, possibly a read error. The V gene is TRBV7-2, the J gene TRBJ2-7; D could derive from TRBD1 or TRBD2 (6 bases each). The CDR3 contains 16 residues. Germline CDR1 reads SGHTA; CDR2 reads FQGNSA. In DNA, the CDR3 is TGTGCCAGCAGCTTAGGTCGCCCAGGGGACTCCTACGAGAAGTACTTC. Residues: CASSLGRPGDSYEKYF.

This chain uses TRBV12-3 or TRBV12-4 with TRBJ2-1; TRBD2 agrees at 12 bases. The CDR3 is made up of 15 amino acids. The junction had 7 bases not matched to a gene; V was cut back by 4 bases and J by 9 bases. The CDR3 region is CASSSLASGRGEQFF. In DNA, the CDR3 is TGTGCCAGCAGTTCTTTGGCTAGCGGGAGGGGTGAGCAGTTCTTC.

The V gene is TRBV6-5, the J gene TRBJ1-2; 7 nucleotides line up with TRBD1. Per the germline V gene, CDR1 is MNHEY and CDR2 is SVGAGI. The CDR3 extends over 15 amino acids. Germline trimming cut 1 base from V and 6 bases from J; bases unmatched to any gene: 8. The CDR3: CASSYFSGGGDGYTF. As DNA, the CDR3 is TGTGCCAGCAGTTACTTTTCAGGGGGAGGGGATGGCTACACCTTC.